This entry concerns a single T cell receptor (beta chain). The antigen it recognizes is unknown. Per-nucleotide qualities are absent, and no much larger clonotype sits a single base away. The sample belongs to a study of T-cell reconstitution after alpha-beta-depleted transplantation in children (dated by TCRdb to 2015 to 2016). At the level of the whole study: T-cell immune reconstitution after TCRalphabeta/CD19-depleted allogeneic hematopoietic cell transplantation in children was quantitatively tracked in the study by means of TCR repertoire profiling.

The treatment or condition label here, explained by the study, means: allogeneic hematopoietic cell transplantation with graft depleted of TCRalphabeta T cells and CD19 B cells. The children who served as transplant recipients had been given grafts of TCRalphabeta/CD19-depleted allogeneic hematopoietic cells. Libraries were made using PCR. The instrument given in TCRdb is Illumina HiSeq 2500. TCR libraries were prepared with molecular barcoding, using unique molecular identifiers to normalize TCRbeta repertoire quantification. TCRdb itself trimmed the public reads at Q25 with fastp, ran MiXCR and retained productive beta chains. Rows are unified per CDR3 protein, each entry keeping the most common DNA and genes. For this sample there are fewer than 700,000 distinct CDR3 sequences; about 23% appear just once. Roughly 13% of the sample rests with the top ten. The germline V gene yields MNHEY for CDR1 and SVGEGT for CDR2. The CDR3 covers 14 residues, taking in both the cysteine and the phenylalanine. The DNA shown is the 42-base CDR3, in frame from base 1. V was cut back by 7 bases and J by 3 bases, leaving a gap of 13 bases between them.

The paper as a whole reports these results and caveats: In some patients, the high TCRbeta diversity seen at day 60 was put down to recipient T cells and intrathymic progenitors that had survived conditioning. Over the following months the frequencies of hyperexpanded clones went down, and after one year T-cell counts and TCRbeta diversity were mostly credited to newly produced T cells. Apparently early alphabetaT-cell count recovery about two months after transplant reportedly relied on only several hundred rapidly expanded clones derived from non-depleted graft cells.

The V and J segments used are TRBV6-2 or TRBV6-3 and TRBJ1-5; a confident D gene designation cannot be given. The specimen was PBMCs, mostly from graft donor cells, collected 360 days after TCRalphabeta/CD19-depleted stem cell transplant. The sequence was obtained from a boy under two years old who had a stem cell transplant for acute myeloid leukemia, so the T cells may come from the graft donor. The CDR3 reads as follows: CASTRAAFNQPQHF. The nucleotides are TGTGCCAGCACCCGGGCTGCCTTCAATCAGCCCCAGCATTTT.